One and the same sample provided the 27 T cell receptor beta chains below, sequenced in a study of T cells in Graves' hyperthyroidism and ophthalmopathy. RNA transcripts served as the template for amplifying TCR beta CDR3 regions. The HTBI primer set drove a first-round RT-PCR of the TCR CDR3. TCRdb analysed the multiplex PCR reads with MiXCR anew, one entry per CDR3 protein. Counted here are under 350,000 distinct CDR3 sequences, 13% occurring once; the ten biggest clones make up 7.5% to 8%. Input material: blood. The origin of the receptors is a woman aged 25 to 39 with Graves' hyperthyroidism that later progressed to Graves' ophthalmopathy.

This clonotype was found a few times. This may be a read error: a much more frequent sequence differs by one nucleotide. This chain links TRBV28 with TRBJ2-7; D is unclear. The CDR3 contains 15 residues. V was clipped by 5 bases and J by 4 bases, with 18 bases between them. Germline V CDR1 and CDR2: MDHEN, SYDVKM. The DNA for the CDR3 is TGTGCCAGCAGTCTCCCAGGCTTGAAACCTTACGAGCAGTACTTC. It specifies CASSLPGLKPYEQYF. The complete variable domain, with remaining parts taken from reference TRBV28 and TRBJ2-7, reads DVKVTQSSRYLVKRTGEKVFLECVQDMDHENMFWYRQDPGLGLRLIYFSYDVKMKEKGDIPEGYSVSREKKERFSLILESASTNQTSMYLCASSLPGLKPYEQYFGPGTRLTVT.

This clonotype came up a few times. The CDR3 here is CAWSGLAAGGPPDTQYF. As DNA, the CDR3 is TGTGCCTGGAGTGGGCTGGCTGCGGGAGGGCCGCCAGATACGCAGTATTTT. The chain carries TRBV30 and TRBJ2-3, with 9 bases that match TRBD2. The CDR3 covers 17 residues. With V trimmed by 1 base and J by 4 bases, 12 bases remained unmatched. Per the germline V gene, CDR1 is GTSNPN and CDR2 is SVGIG (reference sequence). The complete variable domain, with remaining parts taken from reference TRBV30 and TRBJ2-3, reads SQTIHQWPATLVQPVGSPLSLECTVEGTSNPNLYWYRQAAGRGLQLLFYSVGIGQISSEVPQNLSASRPQDRQFILSSKKLLLSDSGFYLCAWSGLAAGGPPDTQYFGPGTRLTVL.

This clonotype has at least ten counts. The CDR3 is CARPSGADTQYF. CDR3 in DNA: TGTGCCAGACCTAGTGGCGCAGATACGCAGTATTTT. V gene TRBV3-2 combines with J gene TRBJ2-3; the table calls TRBD2, which could not be checked here. TRBV3-2 is a known pseudogene. The length of the CDR3 is 12 residues.

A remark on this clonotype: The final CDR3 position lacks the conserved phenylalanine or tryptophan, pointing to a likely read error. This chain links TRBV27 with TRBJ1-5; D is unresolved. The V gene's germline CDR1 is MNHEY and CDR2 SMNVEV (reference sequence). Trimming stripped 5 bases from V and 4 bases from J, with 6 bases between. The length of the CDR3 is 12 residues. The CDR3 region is CASSPGNQPQHS. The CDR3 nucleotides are TGTGCCAGCAGTCCCGGGAATCAGCCCCAGCATTCT.

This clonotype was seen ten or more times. The chain's CDR3 is CASSQVGRASTEAFF. The DNA of the CDR3 is TGTGCCAGCAGCCAAGTAGGGCGGGCCTCCACTGAAGCTTTCTTT. The chain links TRBV14 to TRBJ1-1; D not resolved. V was clipped by 1 base and J by 4 bases, with 13 bases between them. The CDR3 length is 15 residues. Germline-derived CDR1 and CDR2 are SGHDN and FVKESK.

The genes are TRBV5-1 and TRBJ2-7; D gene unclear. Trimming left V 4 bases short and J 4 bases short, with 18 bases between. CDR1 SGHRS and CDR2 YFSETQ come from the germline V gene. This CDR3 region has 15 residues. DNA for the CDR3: TGCGCCAGCAGCCTGACACCGGAGCAACGATACGAGCAGTACTTC. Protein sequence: CASSLTPEQRYEQYF.

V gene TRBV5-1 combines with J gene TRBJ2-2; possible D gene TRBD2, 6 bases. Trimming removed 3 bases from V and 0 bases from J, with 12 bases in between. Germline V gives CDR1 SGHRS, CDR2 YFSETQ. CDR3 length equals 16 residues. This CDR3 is CASSWGTDSNTGELFF. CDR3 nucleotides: TGCGCCAGCAGCTGGGGGACTGACTCGAACACCGGGGAGCTGTTTTTT.

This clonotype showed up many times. As DNA, the CDR3 is TGTGCCTGGAGTATGACACGCAATGAGCAGTTCTTC. Translating it yields CAWSMTRNEQFF. This chain uses TRBV30 with TRBJ2-1; D gene ambiguous. Germline V gives CDR1 GTSNPN, CDR2 SVGIG (reference sequence). The CDR3 spans 12 residues. The germline V and J ends were trimmed by 2 bases and 6 bases, with 8 bases remaining between them.

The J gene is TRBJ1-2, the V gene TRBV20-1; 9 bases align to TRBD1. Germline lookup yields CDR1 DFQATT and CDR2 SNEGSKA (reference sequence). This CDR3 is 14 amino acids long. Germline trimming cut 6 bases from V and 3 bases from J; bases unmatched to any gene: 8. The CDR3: CSARRTGEYYGYTF. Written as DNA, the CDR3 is TGCAGTGCCAGGCGGACAGGGGAGTACTATGGCTACACCTTC.

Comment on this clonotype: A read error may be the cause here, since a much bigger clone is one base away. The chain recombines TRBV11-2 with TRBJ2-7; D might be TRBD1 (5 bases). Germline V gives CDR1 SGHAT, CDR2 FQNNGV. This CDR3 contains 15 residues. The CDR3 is CVSSWIGRGIHEQYF. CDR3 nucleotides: TGTGTCAGCAGCTGGATAGGAAGGGGAATCCACGAGCAGTACTTC.

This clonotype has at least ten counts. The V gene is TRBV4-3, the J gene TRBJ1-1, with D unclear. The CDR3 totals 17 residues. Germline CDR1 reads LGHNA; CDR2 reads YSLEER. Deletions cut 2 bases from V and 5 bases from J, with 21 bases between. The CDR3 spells CASSQFSGSGPETEAFF. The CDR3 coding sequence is TGCGCCAGCAGCCAATTTTCGGGATCAGGCCCGGAGACTGAAGCTTTCTTT.

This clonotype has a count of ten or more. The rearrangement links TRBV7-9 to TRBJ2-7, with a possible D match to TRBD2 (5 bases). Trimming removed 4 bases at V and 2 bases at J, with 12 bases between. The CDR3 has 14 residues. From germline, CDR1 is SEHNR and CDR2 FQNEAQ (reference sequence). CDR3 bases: TGTGCCAGCAGCTCCCCCGGACTCGCCTACGAGCAGTACTTC. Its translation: CASSSPGLAYEQYF.

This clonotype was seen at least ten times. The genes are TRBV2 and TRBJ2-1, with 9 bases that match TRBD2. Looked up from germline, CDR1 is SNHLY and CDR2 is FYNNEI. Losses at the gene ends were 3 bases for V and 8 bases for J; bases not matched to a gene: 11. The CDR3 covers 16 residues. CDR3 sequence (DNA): TGTGCCAGCAGTGACGCGGGAGGGCCCTACGGCGATGAGCAGTTCTTC. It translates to CASSDAGGPYGDEQFF.

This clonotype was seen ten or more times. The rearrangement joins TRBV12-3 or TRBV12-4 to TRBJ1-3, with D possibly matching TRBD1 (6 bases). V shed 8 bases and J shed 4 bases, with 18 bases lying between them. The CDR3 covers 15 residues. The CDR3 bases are TGTGCCAGCGGATCCCAGGGGAGGCGAGGAAACACCATATATTTT. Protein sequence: CASGSQGRRGNTIYF.

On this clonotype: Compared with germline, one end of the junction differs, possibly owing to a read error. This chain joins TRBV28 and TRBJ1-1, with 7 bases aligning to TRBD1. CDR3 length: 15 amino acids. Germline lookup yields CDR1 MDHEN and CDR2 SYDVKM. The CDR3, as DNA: TGTACCAGCAGTTTAAGGGGCAGGGGGGACACTGAAGCTTTCTTT. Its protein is CTSSLRGRGDTEAFF.

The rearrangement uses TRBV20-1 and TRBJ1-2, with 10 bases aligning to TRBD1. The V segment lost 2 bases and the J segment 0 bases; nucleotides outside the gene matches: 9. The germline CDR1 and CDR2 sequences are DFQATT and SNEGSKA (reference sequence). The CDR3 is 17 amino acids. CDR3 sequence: CSARSLRDRGANYGYTF. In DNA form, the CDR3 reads TGCAGTGCTAGATCATTACGGGACAGGGGAGCTAACTATGGCTACACCTTC.

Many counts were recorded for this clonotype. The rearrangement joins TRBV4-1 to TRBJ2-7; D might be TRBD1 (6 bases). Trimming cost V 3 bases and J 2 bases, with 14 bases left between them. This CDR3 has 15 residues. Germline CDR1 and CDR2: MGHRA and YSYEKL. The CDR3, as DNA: TGCGCCAGCAGCCAGGGGGCAGACCGAGCCTACGAGCAGTACTTC. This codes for CASSQGADRAYEQYF.

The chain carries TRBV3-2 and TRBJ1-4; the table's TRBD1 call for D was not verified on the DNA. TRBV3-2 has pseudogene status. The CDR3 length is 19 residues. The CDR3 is CASSRTPGQFEGTNEKLFF. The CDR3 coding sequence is TGTGCCAGCAGTCGCACTCCGGGACAGTTCGAGGGCACTAATGAAAAACTGTTTTTT.

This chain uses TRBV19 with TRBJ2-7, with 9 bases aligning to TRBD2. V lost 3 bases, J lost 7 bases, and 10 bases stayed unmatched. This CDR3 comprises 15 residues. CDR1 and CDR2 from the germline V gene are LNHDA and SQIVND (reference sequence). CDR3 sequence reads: CASSMTSGTLREQYF. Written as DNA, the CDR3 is TGTGCCAGTAGTATGACTAGCGGAACCCTTAGGGAGCAGTACTTC.

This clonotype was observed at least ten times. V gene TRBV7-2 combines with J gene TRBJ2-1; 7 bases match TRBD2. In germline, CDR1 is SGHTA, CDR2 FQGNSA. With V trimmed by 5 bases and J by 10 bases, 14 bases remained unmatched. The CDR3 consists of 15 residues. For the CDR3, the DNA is TGTGCCAGCAGCCGGACCACGGGACTATTCTTAGAGCAGTTCTTC. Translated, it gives CASSRTTGLFLEQFF.

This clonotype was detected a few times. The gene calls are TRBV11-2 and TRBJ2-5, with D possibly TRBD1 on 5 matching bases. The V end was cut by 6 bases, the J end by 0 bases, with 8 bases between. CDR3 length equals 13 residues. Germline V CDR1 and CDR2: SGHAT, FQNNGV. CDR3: CASRGQNQETQYF. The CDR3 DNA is TGTGCCAGCAGGGGGCAGAACCAAGAGACCCAGTACTTC.

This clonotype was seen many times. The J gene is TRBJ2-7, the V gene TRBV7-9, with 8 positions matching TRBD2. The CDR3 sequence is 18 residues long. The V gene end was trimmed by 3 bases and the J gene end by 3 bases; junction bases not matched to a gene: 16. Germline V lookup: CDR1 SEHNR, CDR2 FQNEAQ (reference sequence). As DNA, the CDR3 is TGTGCCAGCAGCTTCACGAGCGGGAGTCTCACGGGGTACTACGAGCAGTACTTC. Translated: CASSFTSGSLTGYYEQYF.

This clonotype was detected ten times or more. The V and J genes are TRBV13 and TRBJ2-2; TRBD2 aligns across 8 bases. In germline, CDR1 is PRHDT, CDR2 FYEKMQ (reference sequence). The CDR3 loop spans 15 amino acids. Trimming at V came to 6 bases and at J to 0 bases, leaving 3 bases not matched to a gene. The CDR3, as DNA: TGTGCCAGCAGGCCGGGACTAGCGAACACCGGGGAGCTGTTTTTT. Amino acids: CASRPGLANTGELFF.

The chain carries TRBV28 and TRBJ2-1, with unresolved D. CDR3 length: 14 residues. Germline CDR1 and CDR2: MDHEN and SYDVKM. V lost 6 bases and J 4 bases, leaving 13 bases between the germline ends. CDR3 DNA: TGTGCCAGCAGACCCCCGGACCAATACAATGAGCAGTTCTTC. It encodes CASRPPDQYNEQFF.

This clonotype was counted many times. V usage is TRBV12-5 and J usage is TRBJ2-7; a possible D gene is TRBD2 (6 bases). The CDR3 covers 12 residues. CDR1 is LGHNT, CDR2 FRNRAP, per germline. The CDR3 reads CALGGALYEGYF. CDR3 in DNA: TGTGCCTTGGGGGGAGCCCTCTACGAAGGGTACTTC. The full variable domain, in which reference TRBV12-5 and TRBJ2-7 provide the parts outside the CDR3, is DARVTQTPRHKVTEMGQEVTMRCQPILGHNTVFWYRQTMMQGLELLAYFRNRAPLDDSGMPKDRFSAEMPDATLATLKIQPSEPRDSAVYFCALGGALYEGYFGPGTRLTVT.

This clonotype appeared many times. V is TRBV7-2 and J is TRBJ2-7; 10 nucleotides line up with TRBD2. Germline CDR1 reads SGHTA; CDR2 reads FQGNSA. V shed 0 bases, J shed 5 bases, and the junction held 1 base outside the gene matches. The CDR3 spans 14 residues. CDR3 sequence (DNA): TGTGCCAGCAGCTTAGCAGGGACTAGCGACGAGCAGTACTTC. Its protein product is CASSLAGTSDEQYF.

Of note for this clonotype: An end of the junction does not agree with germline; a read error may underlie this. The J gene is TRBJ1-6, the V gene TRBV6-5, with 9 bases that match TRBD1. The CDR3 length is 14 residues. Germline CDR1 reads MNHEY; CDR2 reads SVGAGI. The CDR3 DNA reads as TGTGCCAGCAGTTACCGGGACAGGGCTTCACCCCACCACTTT. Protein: CASSYRDRASPHHF.